This T cell receptor (beta chain) was profiled in a study of T cell repertoires in cytomegalovirus infection. Study-wide context: Recently identified HLA-C-restricted and well-studied HLA-B-restricted CMV epitopes were used.

This CDR3 is built from 13 residues. Per the germline V gene, CDR1 is MNHEY and CDR2 is SMNVEV (reference sequence). The V gene lost 1 base and the J gene lost 7 bases, with 10 bases spanning the gap. Points from the study as a whole: HLA-C-restricted CMV clonotypes gave the most frequent clonotype in two of eight donors.

As regards this clonotype: The antigen is not known.

TCRdb used MiXCR to reprocess the reads, holding one entry per CDR3 protein. The repertoire holds about 890,000 distinct CDR3 sequences, with roughly 30% as singletons. The chain has TRBV27 and TRBJ1-1, with a tentative D call TRBD1 (5 bases). This sequence was found in a human donor in good health (CMV status not recorded). Some clones in this sample may be carry-over from other donors' samples. This specimen consisted of cultured CD8+ T cells from PBMCs, obtained from culture after CMV antigen stimulation. CDR3 region: CASSLFRQYEAFF. For the CDR3, the DNA is TGTGCCAGCAGTTTATTTCGACAGTATGAAGCTTTCTTT.